Below, 22 T cell receptor beta chains from the same sample are listed, as sequenced in a study of shared clonotypes between healthy human individuals. Sequencing was performed with immunoSEQ multiplex PCR; in TCRdb, only in-frame clones are kept and a portion is missing. The sample carries approximately 460,000 clones, 75% to 80% recorded once. Source material: PBMCs. The receptor set was obtained from a woman in her thirties or forties in good health. Some clones in this sample may be carry-over from other donors' samples.

The chain employs TRBV5-1 and TRBJ2-1; possibly TRBD1 for D (6 bases). CDR3 length: 14 residues. Between the trimmed V and J ends, which lost 0 bases and 3 bases, there was a span of 7 bases. Germline CDR1 reads SGHRS; CDR2 reads YFSETQ. CDR3 amino acids: CASSLGGLYNEQFF. CDR3 sequence (DNA): TGCGCCAGCAGCTTGGGGGGGCTCTACAATGAGCAGTTCTTC.

This clone showed up many times. Other nucleotide sequences in the sample specify the same CDR3. The V call is TRBV10-3, the J call TRBJ1-2; no firm D call. V shed 0 bases and J shed 5 bases, with 10 bases lying between them. CDR1 is ENHRY, CDR2 SYGVKD, per germline. The CDR3 is 14 amino acids. The CDR3 DNA is TGTGCCATCAGTGAGTCCGGACCGGCGTATGGCTACACCTTC. Protein sequence: CAISESGPAYGYTF.

The chain employs TRBV28 and TRBJ1-2, with D maybe TRBD1 (5 bases). The CDR3 is made up of 12 amino acids. Germline CDR1 MDHEN, CDR2 SYDVKM. Trimming shortened V by 6 bases and J by 8 bases, and 13 bases separated the two germline ends. The CDR3, as DNA: TGTGCCAGCAGCTTGACAGAGCGCGGCTACACCTTC. Translated, it gives CASSLTERGYTF.

Concerning this clone itself: One base separates it from a far larger clone, so it is likely a read error. Other DNA sequences in this specimen translate into the identical CDR3. The chain uses TRBV7-9 and TRBJ2-1; D call uncertain. The germline gives CDR1 SEHNR, CDR2 FQNEAQ (reference sequence). There are 11 residues in the CDR3. Trimming removed 1 base from V and 8 bases from J, with 3 bases in between. CDR3 amino acids: CASSLVDEQFF. CDR3 nucleotides: TGTGCCAGCAGCTTAGTGGATGAGCAGTTCTTC.

The chain couples TRBV15 to TRBJ2-1; D uncertain. Deletions cut 0 bases from V and 5 bases from J, with 5 bases between. CDR3 size: 13 residues. The germline CDR1 and CDR2 sequences are LNHNV and YYDKDF (reference sequence). The DNA of the CDR3 is TGTGCCACCAGCAGAGATCCTAACAATGAGCAGTTCTTC. Translating gives CATSRDPNNEQFF.

This chain links TRBV7-9 with TRBJ1-3; the D gene is possibly TRBD1 (5 bases). Germline CDR1 reads SEHNR; CDR2 reads FQNEAQ (reference sequence). The CDR3 extends over 14 amino acids. The V gene lost 6 bases and the J gene lost 2 bases, with 11 bases spanning the gap. The CDR3: CASSPDNTGNTIYF. As DNA, the CDR3 is TGTGCCAGCAGTCCGGACAATACTGGAAACACCATATATTTT.

This sequence joins TRBV7-2 and TRBJ2-1; 8 bases fit TRBD2. The V gene end was trimmed by 1 base and the J gene end by 4 bases; junction bases not matched to a gene: 3. Looked up from germline, CDR1 is SGHTA and CDR2 is FQGNSA. The CDR3 totals 15 residues. The CDR3 here is CASSLEAGAYNEQFF. The CDR3, as DNA: TGTGCCAGCAGCTTAGAAGCGGGAGCTTACAATGAGCAGTTCTTC.

The chain joins TRBV27 to TRBJ2-7, with D maybe TRBD1 (6 bases). Germline V gene sequence: CDR1 MNHEY, CDR2 SMNVEV (reference sequence). Trimming cost V 5 bases and J 3 bases, with 11 bases left between them. The CDR3 totals 13 residues. CDR3 protein: CASSPGQFYEQYF. DNA of the CDR3: TGTGCCAGCAGTCCTGGACAGTTCTACGAGCAGTACTTC.

The chain has TRBV4-2 and TRBJ2-3; D gene ambiguous. The V end lost 0 bases, the J end lost 5 bases, and 6 bases lay between the germline ends. The CDR3 sequence is 13 residues long. Germline V gene data show CDR1 as LGHNA and CDR2 as YNFKEQ. The CDR3 DNA reads TGTGCCAGCAGCCAAGATCAAAAAGATACGCAGTATTTT. Protein sequence: CASSQDQKDTQYF.

Points on this clone: A far larger clone differs by one base, so this is likely a read error. The same CDR3 arises from other DNA sequences in this sample as well. The CDR3 bases are TGTGCCTGGAGTACCCCCTCGGGCGTCACAGATACGCAGTATTTC. This translates into CAWSTPSGVTDTQYF. This chain connects TRBV30 to TRBJ2-3, with D hard to call. CDR1 is GTSNPN and CDR2 is SVGIG in the germline V gene (reference sequence). This CDR3 is built from 15 residues.

The count of this clone is one. The chain carries TRBV19 and TRBJ2-7; TRBD1 or TRBD2 may be the D gene (5 bases each). The CDR3 covers 16 residues. In germline, CDR1 is LNHDA, CDR2 SQIVND (reference sequence). Between the trimmed V and J ends, which lost 3 bases and 3 bases, there was a span of 18 bases. The CDR3 DNA reads as TGTGCCAGTAGTATCAGGTCCGGGACGGAAAGCTACGAGCAGTACTTC. Its protein is CASSIRSGTESYEQYF.

V gene TRBV28 combines with J gene TRBJ1-1, with D unresolved. V was shortened by 6 bases and J by 5 bases, with 10 bases between the two germline ends. The CDR3 covers 12 residues. The germline CDR1 and CDR2 sequences are MDHEN and SYDVKM. The CDR3 DNA is TGTGCCAGCAGCCAAGGGAGGACTGAAGCTTTCTTT. Amino acid sequence: CASSQGRTEAFF.

The J gene is TRBJ2-1, the V gene TRBV5-1; TRBD2 matches at 8 bases. This CDR3 spans 16 amino acids. The V and J ends lost 4 bases and 2 bases, in that order; junction bases with no gene match: 8. The germline gives CDR1 SGHRS, CDR2 YFSETQ. The CDR3 loop is CASSLTSGATYNEQFF. CDR3 bases: TGCGCCAGCAGCCTTACTAGCGGAGCTACCTACAATGAGCAGTTCTTC.

A few counts support this clone. This rearrangement joins TRBV6-5 to TRBJ2-5; 7 bases agree with TRBD2. The CDR3 has 14 amino acids. V lost 7 bases and J lost 1; bases outside the gene matches: 6. CDR1 is MNHEY, CDR2 SVGAGI, per germline. For the CDR3, the DNA is TGTGCCAGCAAAACTAGCGCGGTCCAAGAGACCCAGTACTTC. Translated, it gives CASKTSAVQETQYF.

As to this clone: A single base separates this from a much larger clone, so it may be a read error. DNA for the CDR3: TGTGCCAGCAGTTCCGCGGCTGAAACTTTCTTT. It is translated as CASSSAAETFF. The chain joins TRBV28 to TRBJ1-1; D gene uncertain. CDR1 and CDR2 (germline): MDHEN, SYDVKM. The CDR3 totals 11 residues.

This chain uses TRBV2 with TRBJ2-7; 8 bases match TRBD2. Germline CDR1 reads SNHLY; CDR2 reads FYNNEI. V dropped 2 bases and J dropped 7; count of bases not matched to a gene: 7. The CDR3 runs 14 residues. CDR3 residues: CASSENGRAGEQYF. The CDR3 DNA follows: TGTGCCAGCAGTGAAAACGGGAGGGCGGGGGAGCAGTACTTC.

This chain links TRBV18 with TRBJ2-3; D is unresolved. CDR3 length equals 13 residues. The ends were cut back, 0 bases at V and 4 bases at J, with 5 bases in the middle. Looked up from germline, CDR1 is KGHSH and CDR2 is LQKENI. CDR3 region: CASSPPFADTQYF. CDR3 DNA: TGTGCCAGCTCACCACCGTTTGCAGATACGCAGTATTTT. Full variable domain (missing parts from reference TRBV18 and TRBJ2-3): NAGVMQNPRHLVRRRGQEARLRCSPMKGHSHVYWYRQLPEEGLKFMVYLQKENIIDESGMPKERFSAEFPKEGPSILRIQQVVRGDSAAYFCASSPPFADTQYFGPGTRLTVL.

The chain recombines TRBV5-1 with TRBJ2-5; TRBD1 is a possible D gene (8 bases). Germline assignment: CDR1 SGHRS and CDR2 YFSETQ. Trimming took off 4 bases at V and 1 base at J, with 20 bases between the two ends. The CDR3 is 17 amino acids. This CDR3 reads CASSPPTTGEGQETQYF. The CDR3 coding sequence is TGCGCCAGCAGCCCCCCCACGACAGGGGAGGGCCAAGAGACCCAGTACTTC.

This chain links TRBV11-2 with TRBJ2-7; D unclear. The CDR3 is 13 amino acids. With 5 bases removed from V and 6 bases from J, the gap between germline ends came to 14 bases. Germline assignment: CDR1 SGHAT and CDR2 FQNNGV. CDR3 region: CASSPSPSIEQYF. DNA of the CDR3: TGTGCCAGCAGCCCCAGCCCGTCGATCGAGCAGTACTTC.

This clone was recorded many times. The chain carries TRBV6-1 and TRBJ1-1; D not resolved. The CDR3 length is 14 residues. The V and J ends lost 2 bases and 3 bases respectively, with 10 bases between them. The germline V gene has CDR1 MNHNS and CDR2 SASEGT. Written as DNA, the CDR3 is TGTGCCAGCAGTGAATTTAAGGGTTACACTGAAGCTTTCTTT. It yields the protein CASSEFKGYTEAFF.

The genes are TRBV5-6 and TRBJ2-3; D might be TRBD1 (6 bases). Trimming removed 1 base from V and 3 bases from J, with 9 bases in between. The CDR3 runs to 14 residues. Germline V lookup: CDR1 SGHDT, CDR2 YYEEEE. CDR3 DNA: TGTGCCAGCAGCTTGTGGGGGACAACAGATACGCAGTATTTT. Translation: CASSLWGTTDTQYF. The full variable domain, completed using reference TRBV5-6 and TRBJ2-3, is DAGVTQSPTHLIKTRGQQVTLRCSPKSGHDTVSWYQQALGQGPQFIFQYYEEEERQRGNFPDRFSGHQFPNYSSELNVNALLLGDSALYLCASSLWGTTDTQYFGPGTRLTVL.

This clone appeared a few times. The genes are TRBV11-2 and TRBJ2-2, with 13 bases identical to TRBD2. Germline assignment: CDR1 SGHAT and CDR2 FQNNGV. Germline trimming cut 5 bases from V and 3 bases from J; bases unmatched to any gene: 12. The CDR3 extends over 19 amino acids. The chain's CDR3 is CASSPRTSGSLWYTGELFF. In DNA form, the CDR3 reads TGTGCCAGCAGCCCACGGACTAGCGGGAGTCTGTGGTACACCGGGGAGCTGTTTTTT.